This T cell receptor beta chain appears in the sequencing data of a study of cytomegalovirus exposure and HLA in healthy donors. Study background: The roughly 130 validation repertoires used the same platform as the roughly 700 first-cohort repertoires (as reported by a later analysis).

Whole-study results and caveats: The listing of roughly 160 TCR beta chains classed them as cytomegalovirus-associated. Rare TCR sequences predominated, though certain public TCRs were found in many donors.

Some clones are missing from TCRdb's copy, which holds only in-frame ones; the method was immunoSEQ multiplex PCR. This sample has some 110,000 clones, with about 85% found just once. Comment on this clone: Antigen specificity is unknown.

Germline-derived CDR1 and CDR2 are LNHDA and SQIVND (reference sequence). Unmatched junction bases numbered 1, after V lost 4 bases and J lost 5 bases. The CDR3 has 14 residues. The sequence was obtained from a man younger than 35 in good health and CMV-seropositive. The sequenced sample consisted of PBMCs. The J gene is TRBJ2-1, the V gene TRBV19; 11 bases fit TRBD2. DNA of the CDR3: TGTGCCAGTAGTACTAGCGGGGGGAACAATGAGCAGTTCTTC. Its protein is CASSTSGGNNEQFF.